This T cell receptor (beta chain) stems from a study of radiotherapy plus CTLA-4 blockade in lung cancer. In the study overall: Among all patients, 15% to 20% showed objective responses, while more than 25% had disease control. Study-level points and caveats: Reportedly, early blood T cell clone dynamics best predicted response, with interferon-beta. In blood, after radiotherapy plus ipilimumab, tumor-derived TCR clones expanded.

The assay was immunoSEQ multiplex PCR, and TCRdb's table has in-frame clones only and misses some. The data contain about 94,000 clones, approximately 78% of them singletons. CDR3 length: 14 residues. Concerning this clone itself: The target antigen is unknown.

The rearrangement joins TRBV21-1 to TRBJ2-7; no DNA check was done on the table's D call, TRBD2. TRBV21-1 represents a pseudogene. This clonotype was obtained from a human donor with non-small cell lung cancer that progressed on radiotherapy plus ipilimumab. The material sequenced was peripheral blood, taken from a patient treated with radiotherapy plus ipilimumab. The CDR3 loop is CASSKDPSSYEQYF. CDR3 in DNA: TGTGCCAGCAGCAAAGACCCGAGCTCCTACGAGCAGTACTTC.